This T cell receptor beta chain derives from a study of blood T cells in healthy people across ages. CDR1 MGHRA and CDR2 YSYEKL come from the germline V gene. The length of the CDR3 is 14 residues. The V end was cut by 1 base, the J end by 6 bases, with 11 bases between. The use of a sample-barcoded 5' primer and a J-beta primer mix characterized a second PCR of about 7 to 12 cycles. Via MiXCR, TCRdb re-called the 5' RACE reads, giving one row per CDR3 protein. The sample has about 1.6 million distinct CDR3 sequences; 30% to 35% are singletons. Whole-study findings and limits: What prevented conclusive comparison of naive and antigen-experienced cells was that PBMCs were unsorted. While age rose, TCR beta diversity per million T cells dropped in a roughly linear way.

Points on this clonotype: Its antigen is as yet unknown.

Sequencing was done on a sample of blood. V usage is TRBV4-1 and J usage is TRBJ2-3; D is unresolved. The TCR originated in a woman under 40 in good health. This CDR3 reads CASSQAERRDTQYF. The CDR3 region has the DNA TGCGCCAGCAGCCAAGCGGAAAGACGGGATACGCAGTATTTT.